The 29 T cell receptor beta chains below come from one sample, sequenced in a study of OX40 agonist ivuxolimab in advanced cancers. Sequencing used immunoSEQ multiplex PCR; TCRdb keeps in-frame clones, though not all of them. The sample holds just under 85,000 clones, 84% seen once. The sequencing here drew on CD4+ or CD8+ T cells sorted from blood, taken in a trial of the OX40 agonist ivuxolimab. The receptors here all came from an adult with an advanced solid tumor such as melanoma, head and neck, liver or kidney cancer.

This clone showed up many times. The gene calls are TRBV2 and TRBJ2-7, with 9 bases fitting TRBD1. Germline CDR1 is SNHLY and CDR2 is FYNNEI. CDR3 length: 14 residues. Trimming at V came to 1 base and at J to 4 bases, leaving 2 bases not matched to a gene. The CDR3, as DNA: TGTGCCAGCAGTGAAGTGGGACAGGGTTACGAGCAGTACTTC. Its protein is CASSEVGQGYEQYF. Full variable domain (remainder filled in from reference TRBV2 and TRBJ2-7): EPEVTQTPSHQVTQMGQEVILRCVPISNHLYFYWYRQILGQKVEFLVSFYNNEISEKSEIFDDQFSVERPDGSNFTLKIRSTKLEDSAMYFCASSEVGQGYEQYFGPGTRLTVT.

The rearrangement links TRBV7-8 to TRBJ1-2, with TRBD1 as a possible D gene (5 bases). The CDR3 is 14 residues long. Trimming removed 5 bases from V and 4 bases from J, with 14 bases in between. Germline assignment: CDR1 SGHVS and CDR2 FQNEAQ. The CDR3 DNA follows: TGTGCCAGCAGCGAACGCCCGGACACCTATGGCTACACCTTC. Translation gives CASSERPDTYGYTF. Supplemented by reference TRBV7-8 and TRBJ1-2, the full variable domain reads GAGVSQSPRYKVAKRGQDVALRCDPISGHVSLFWYQQALGQGPEFLTYFQNEAQLDKSGLPSDRFFAERPEGSVSTLKIQRTQQEDSAVYLCASSERPDTYGYTFGSGTRLTVV.

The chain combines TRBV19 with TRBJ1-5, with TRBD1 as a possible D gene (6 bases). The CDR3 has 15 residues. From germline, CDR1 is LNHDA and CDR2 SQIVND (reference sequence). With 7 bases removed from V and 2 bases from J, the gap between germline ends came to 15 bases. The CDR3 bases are TGTGCCAGTACCTCCAAGGGGGATGGCAATCAGCCCCAGCATTTT. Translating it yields CASTSKGDGNQPQHF.

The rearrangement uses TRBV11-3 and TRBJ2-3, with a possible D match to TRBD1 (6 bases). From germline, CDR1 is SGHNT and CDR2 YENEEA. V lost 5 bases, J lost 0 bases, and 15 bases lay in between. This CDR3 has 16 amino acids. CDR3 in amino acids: CASSNMGATSTDTQYF. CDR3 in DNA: TGTGCCAGCAGCAACATGGGGGCAACTAGCACAGATACGCAGTATTTT.

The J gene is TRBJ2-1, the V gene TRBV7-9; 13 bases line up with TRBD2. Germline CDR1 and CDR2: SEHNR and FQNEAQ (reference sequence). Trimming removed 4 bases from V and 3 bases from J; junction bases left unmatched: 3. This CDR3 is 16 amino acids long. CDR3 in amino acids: CASSSGTSGIYNEQFF. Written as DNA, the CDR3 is TGTGCCAGCAGCTCCGGGACTAGCGGGATCTACAATGAGCAGTTCTTC.

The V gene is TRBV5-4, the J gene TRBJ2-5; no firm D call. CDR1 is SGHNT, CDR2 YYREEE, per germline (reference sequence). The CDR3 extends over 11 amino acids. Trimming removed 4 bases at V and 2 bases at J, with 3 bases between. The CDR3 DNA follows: TGTGCCAGCAGCCAACAAGAGACCCAGTACTTC. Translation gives CASSQQETQYF. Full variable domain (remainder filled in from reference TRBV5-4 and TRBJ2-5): ETGVTQSPTHLIKTRGQQVTLRCSSQSGHNTVSWYQQALGQGPQFIFQYYREEENGRGNFPPRFSGLQFPNYSSELNVNALELDDSALYLCASSQQETQYFGPGTRLLVL.

The CDR3 loop reads CASSLMGQGEKLFF. CDR3 bases: TGTGCCAGCAGCTTAATGGGACAGGGTGAAAAACTGTTTTTT. The chain employs TRBV7-2 and TRBJ1-4; 9 nucleotides match TRBD1. V shed 2 bases, J shed 7 bases, and the junction held 2 bases outside the gene matches. The CDR3 covers 14 residues. Germline lookup yields CDR1 SGHTA and CDR2 FQGNSA.

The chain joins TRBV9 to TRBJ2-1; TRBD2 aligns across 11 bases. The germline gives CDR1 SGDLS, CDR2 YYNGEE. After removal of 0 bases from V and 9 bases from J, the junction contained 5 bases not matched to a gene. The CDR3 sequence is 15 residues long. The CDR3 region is CASSVVTSGGSEQFF. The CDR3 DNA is TGTGCCAGCAGCGTAGTAACTAGCGGGGGTAGTGAGCAGTTCTTC.

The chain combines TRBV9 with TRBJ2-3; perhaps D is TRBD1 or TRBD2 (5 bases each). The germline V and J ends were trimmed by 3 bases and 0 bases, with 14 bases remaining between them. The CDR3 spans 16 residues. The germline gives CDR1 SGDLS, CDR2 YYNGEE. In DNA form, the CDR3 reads TGTGCCAGCAGCGCCGACGGGACCCCCAGCACAGATACGCAGTATTTT. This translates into CASSADGTPSTDTQYF.

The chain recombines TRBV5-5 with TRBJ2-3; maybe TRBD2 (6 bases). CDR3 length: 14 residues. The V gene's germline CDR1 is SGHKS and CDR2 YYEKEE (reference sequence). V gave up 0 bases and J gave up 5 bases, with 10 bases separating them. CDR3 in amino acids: CASSLGGVKDTQYF. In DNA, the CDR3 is TGTGCCAGCAGCTTGGGCGGGGTGAAAGATACGCAGTATTTT.

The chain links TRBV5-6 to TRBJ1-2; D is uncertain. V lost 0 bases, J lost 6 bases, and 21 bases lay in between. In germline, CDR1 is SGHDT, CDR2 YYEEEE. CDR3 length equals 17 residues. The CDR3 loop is CASSLVAARHLTDGYTF. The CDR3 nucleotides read TGTGCCAGCAGCTTGGTGGCAGCCCGACATCTCACAGATGGCTACACCTTC.

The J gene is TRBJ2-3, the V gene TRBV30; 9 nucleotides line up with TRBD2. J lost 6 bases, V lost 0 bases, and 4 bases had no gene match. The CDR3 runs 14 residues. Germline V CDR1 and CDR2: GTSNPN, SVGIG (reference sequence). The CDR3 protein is CAWSVLAGGDTQYF. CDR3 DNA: TGTGCCTGGAGTGTACTTGCGGGAGGGGATACGCAGTATTTT.

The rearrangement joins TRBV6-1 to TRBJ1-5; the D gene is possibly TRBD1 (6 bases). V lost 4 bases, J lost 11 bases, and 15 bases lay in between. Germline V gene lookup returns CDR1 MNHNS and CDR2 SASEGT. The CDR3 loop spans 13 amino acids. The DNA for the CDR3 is TGTGCCAGCAGTGGGGACATTGGTAGGGCCCAGCATTTT. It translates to CASSGDIGRAQHF.

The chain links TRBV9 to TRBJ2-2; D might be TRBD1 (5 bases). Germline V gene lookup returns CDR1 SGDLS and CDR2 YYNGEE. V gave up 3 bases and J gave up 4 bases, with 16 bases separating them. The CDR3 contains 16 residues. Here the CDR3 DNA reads TGTGCCAGCAGCGCCTCAGGGCACCGCCCCACCGGGGAGCTGTTTTTT. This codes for CASSASGHRPTGELFF.

The CDR3 coding sequence is TGTGCCAGCAGGGGGCCGAACTATGGCTACACCTTC. Translated, it gives CASRGPNYGYTF. V usage is TRBV2 and J usage is TRBJ1-2; weak D call: TRBD1 (5 bases). V was cut by 6 bases and J by 2 bases, with 7 bases left in between. The length of the CDR3 is 12 residues. Germline V gene data show CDR1 as SNHLY and CDR2 as FYNNEI. Supplemented by reference TRBV2 and TRBJ1-2, the full variable domain reads EPEVTQTPSHQVTQMGQEVILRCVPISNHLYFYWYRQILGQKVEFLVSFYNNEISEKSEIFDDQFSVERPDGSNFTLKIRSTKLEDSAMYFCASRGPNYGYTFGSGTRLTVV.

The CDR3 reads CASSLGGTGANVLTF. Written as DNA, the CDR3 is TGCGCCAGCAGCTTGGGAGGGACCGGGGCCAACGTCCTGACTTTC. This chain uses TRBV5-1 with TRBJ2-6, with D possibly called TRBD1 or TRBD2 (5 bases each). The germline V gene encodes CDR1 SGHRS and CDR2 YFSETQ. This CDR3 region has 15 residues. Deletions cut 0 bases from V and 4 bases from J, with 8 bases between.

CDR3 in DNA: TGTGCCAGCAGCCAAGCTGCCTCTGGAAACACCATATATTTT. This gives the protein CASSQAASGNTIYF. The chain employs TRBV9 and TRBJ1-3; no clear D gene. CDR3 length equals 14 residues. In germline, CDR1 is SGDLS, CDR2 YYNGEE. The germline V and J ends were trimmed by 4 bases and 0 bases, with 8 bases remaining between them. The variable domain in full, completed from reference TRBV9 and TRBJ1-3, reads DSGVTQTPKHLITATGQRVTLRCSPRSGDLSVYWYQQSLDQGLQFLIQYYNGEERAKGNILERFSAQQFPDLHSELNLSSLELGDSALYFCASSQAASGNTIYFGEGSWLTVV.

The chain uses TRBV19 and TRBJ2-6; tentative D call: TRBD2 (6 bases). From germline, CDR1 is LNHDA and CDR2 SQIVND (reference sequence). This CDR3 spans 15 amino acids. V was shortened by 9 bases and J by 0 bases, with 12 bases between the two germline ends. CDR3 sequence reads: CASRDSVSGANVLTF. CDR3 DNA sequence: TGTGCCAGCCGGGACTCAGTCTCTGGGGCCAACGTCCTGACTTTC.

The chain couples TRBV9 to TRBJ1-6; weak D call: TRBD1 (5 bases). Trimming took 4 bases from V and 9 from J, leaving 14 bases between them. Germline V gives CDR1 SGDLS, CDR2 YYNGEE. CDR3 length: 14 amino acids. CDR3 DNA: TGTGCCAGCAGCCAAGCAGGGTGGCGTTCACCCCTCCACTTT. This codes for CASSQAGWRSPLHF.

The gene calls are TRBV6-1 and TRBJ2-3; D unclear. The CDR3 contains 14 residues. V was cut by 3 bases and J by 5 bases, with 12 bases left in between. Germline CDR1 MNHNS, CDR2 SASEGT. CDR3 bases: TGTGCCAGCAGTGAGGGCCCCGCCGGAGATACGCAGTATTTT. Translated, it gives CASSEGPAGDTQYF.

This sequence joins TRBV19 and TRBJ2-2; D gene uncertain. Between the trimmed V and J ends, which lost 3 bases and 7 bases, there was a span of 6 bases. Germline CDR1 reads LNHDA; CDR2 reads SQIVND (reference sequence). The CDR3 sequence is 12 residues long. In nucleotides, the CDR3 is TGTGCCAGTAGTATTCGGAACGGGGAGCTGTTTTTT. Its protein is CASSIRNGELFF.

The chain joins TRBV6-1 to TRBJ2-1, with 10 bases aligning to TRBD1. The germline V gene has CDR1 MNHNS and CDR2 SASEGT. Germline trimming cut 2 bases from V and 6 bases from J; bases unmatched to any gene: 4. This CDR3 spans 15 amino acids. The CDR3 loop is CASSELGTGVNEQFF. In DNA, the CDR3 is TGTGCCAGCAGTGAACTCGGGACAGGGGTCAATGAGCAGTTCTTC.

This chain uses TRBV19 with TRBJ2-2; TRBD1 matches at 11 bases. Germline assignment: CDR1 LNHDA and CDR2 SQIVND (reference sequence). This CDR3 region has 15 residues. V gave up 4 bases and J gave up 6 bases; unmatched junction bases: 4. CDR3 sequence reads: CASSTRDRGAGELFF. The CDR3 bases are TGTGCCAGTAGTACCCGGGACAGGGGGGCCGGGGAGCTGTTTTTT.

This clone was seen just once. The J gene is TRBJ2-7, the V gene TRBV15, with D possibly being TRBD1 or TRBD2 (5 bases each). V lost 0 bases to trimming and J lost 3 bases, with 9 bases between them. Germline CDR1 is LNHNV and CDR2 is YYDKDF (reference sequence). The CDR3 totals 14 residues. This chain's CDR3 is CATSRDREFYEQYF. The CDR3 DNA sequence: TGTGCCACCAGCAGAGACAGGGAGTTCTACGAGCAGTACTTC.

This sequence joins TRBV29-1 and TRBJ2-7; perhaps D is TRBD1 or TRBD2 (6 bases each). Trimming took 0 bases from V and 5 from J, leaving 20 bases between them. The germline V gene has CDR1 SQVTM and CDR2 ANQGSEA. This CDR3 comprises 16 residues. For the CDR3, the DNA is TGCAGCGTTGAAGATTGGGGGGCTAGCGCTGGGGACGAGCAGTACTTC. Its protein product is CSVEDWGASAGDEQYF.

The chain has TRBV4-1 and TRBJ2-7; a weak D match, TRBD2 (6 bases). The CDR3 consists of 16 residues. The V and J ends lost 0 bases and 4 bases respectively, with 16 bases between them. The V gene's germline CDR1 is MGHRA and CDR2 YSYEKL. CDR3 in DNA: TGCGCCAGCAGCCAAGAAGTGCGGCGGGACTTATACGAGCAGTACTTC. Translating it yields CASSQEVRRDLYEQYF.

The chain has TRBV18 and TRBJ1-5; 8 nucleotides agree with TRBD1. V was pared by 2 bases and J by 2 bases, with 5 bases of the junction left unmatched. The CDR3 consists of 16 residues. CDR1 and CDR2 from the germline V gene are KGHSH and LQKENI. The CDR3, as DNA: TGTGCCAGCTCACCAAGGGAGACAGGGGGCAATCAGCCCCAGCATTTT. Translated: CASSPRETGGNQPQHF. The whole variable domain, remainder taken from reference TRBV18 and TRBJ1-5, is NAGVMQNPRHLVRRRGQEARLRCSPMKGHSHVYWYRQLPEEGLKFMVYLQKENIIDESGMPKERFSAEFPKEGPSILRIQQVVRGDSAAYFCASSPRETGGNQPQHFGDGTRLSIL.

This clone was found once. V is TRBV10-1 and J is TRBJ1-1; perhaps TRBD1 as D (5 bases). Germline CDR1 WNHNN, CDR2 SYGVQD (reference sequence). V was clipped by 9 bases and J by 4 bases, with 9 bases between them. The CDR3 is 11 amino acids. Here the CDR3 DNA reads TGCGCCAGTTCAGGGTCCACTGAAGCTTTCTTT. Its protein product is CASSGSTEAFF.

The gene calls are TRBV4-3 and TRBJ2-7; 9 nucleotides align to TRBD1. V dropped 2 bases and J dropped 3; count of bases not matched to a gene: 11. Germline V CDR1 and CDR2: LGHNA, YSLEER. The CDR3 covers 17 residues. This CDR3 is CASSQNAQGAGFYEQYF. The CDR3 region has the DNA TGCGCCAGCAGCCAAAACGCACAGGGGGCCGGATTCTACGAGCAGTACTTC.